A selection of T cell receptor beta chains follows, all from one sample in a study of blood T cells in healthy people across ages. MiXCR, run by TCRdb on the 5' RACE reads, gives a single entry per CDR3 protein. The repertoire consists of some 1.4 million distinct CDR3 sequences, with roughly 40% occurring once and the leading ten covering 6.5% to 10%. Sequenced input: blood. These receptors all come from a woman aged 18-30 years in good health. Both conserved end residues are part of each CDR3. D genes are given only for firm matches. Size values are once, few and many counts, or a class for expanded clones, and some rows have none.

>TRBJ2-1|14|.|TRBD2|TRBV20-1
TGCAGTGCTAGATGGCTAGCGGGGGCTGCAGAGCAGTTCTTC
CSARWLAGAAEQFF
>TRBJ2-3|14|few|.|TRBV10-3
TGTGCCATCAGTGAGTCAGTGAGCGCAGATACGCAGTATTTT
CAISESVSADTQYF
>TRBJ2-5|15|.|.|TRBV7-9
TGTGCCAGCAGCTTTCAGGGTCCGTACGCAGAGACCCAGTACTTC
CASSFQGPYAETQYF
>TRBJ2-1|13|many|.|TRBV5-1
TGCGCCAGCAGCCTTTCCGGGGGGCATGAGCAGTTCTTC
CASSLSGGHEQFF
>TRBJ2-3|15|once|.|TRBV30
TGTGCCTGGAGTGTAGATGGGCCGACCACAGATACGCAGTATTTT
CAWSVDGPTTDTQYF
>TRBJ1-2|16|few|TRBD1|TRBV7-9
TGTGCCAGCAGCTTAGCGCGGACAGGCTCTAACTATGGCTACACCTTC
CASSLARTGSNYGYTF
>TRBJ2-7|15|.|TRBD1|TRBV29-1
TGCAGCGTTGAAGATCCCGGGACAGCCCTGAATGAGCAGTACTTC
CSVEDPGTALNEQYF
>TRBJ2-1|13|few|TRBD2|TRBV20-1
TGCAGTACCGAGACTAGCGGTTACAATGAGCAGTTCTTC
CSTETSGYNEQFF
>TRBJ2-5|14|.|.|TRBV2
TGTGCCAGTAGGTCCCGACCCCTCCAAGAGACCCAGTACTTC
CASRSRPLQETQYF
>TRBJ2-4|15|.|.|TRBV6-6
TGTGCCAGCCTACCTACCGTGGGAGCCAAAAACATTCAGTACTTC
CASLPTVGAKNIQYF